The clone carrying this T cell receptor beta chain was detected many times. Its antigen is currently unknown. The data were obtained in a study of T cells in Graves' hyperthyroidism and ophthalmopathy. Study observations and caveats: The model's output predicted ophthalmopathy at a median of roughly 6.9 months prior to onset.

This CDR3 has 12 amino acids. Germline V gene data show CDR1 as MNHEY and CDR2 as SVGEGT. Trimming took off 4 bases at V and 4 bases at J, with 4 bases between the two ends. RNA transcripts served as the template for amplifying TCR beta CDR3 regions. First-round RT-PCR targeting the TCR CDR3 was performed with the HTBI primer set. One entry per CDR3 protein, called by TCRdb with MiXCR from the multiplex PCR reads. The data show hundreds of thousands of distinct CDR3 sequences, with around 22% seen just once and under 65% held by the top ten. This receptor was taken from a man aged 25-45 years with Graves' ophthalmopathy. The chain joins TRBV6-2 or TRBV6-3 to TRBJ2-2; D not certain. Sequencing was carried out using blood. In DNA form, the CDR3 reads TGTGCCAGCAGTTGGTCCACCGGGGAGCTGTTTTTT. It codes for CASSWSTGELFF.